This TCR beta chain is from a study of blood T cell repertoires in COVID-19. In the study overall: Samples of COVID-19 (acute and convalescent) were obtained from the United States, Italy and Spain. PBMCs, B-cell-depleted T cells, or T cells were the source of the cDNA or gDNA that made up the material.

In the original processing: Amplifying reference gene primers gave estimates of nucleated cell counts. Clones were read by immunoSEQ multiplex PCR, and TCRdb kept only the in-frame ones, dropping some. V and J calls and clone size are as listed in that table; D and trimming were resolved from the DNA. The sample shows fewer than 75,000 clones, just over 85% of them seen only once. The V and J ends lost 5 bases and 1 base, in that order; junction bases with no gene match: 8. The CDR3 has 16 amino acids. Germline CDR1 MNHNY, CDR2 SVGAGI (reference sequence). The sequenced sample consisted of peripheral blood. The chain links TRBV6-6 to TRBJ2-7, with 10 bases fitting TRBD1. This sequence was found in a man aged 45-65 years with active COVID-19. In DNA, the CDR3 is TGTGCCAGCAGTACGGCAGGGGGACAGGGGTCCTACGAGCAGTACTTC. Translating it yields CASSTAGGQGSYEQYF.